This T cell receptor (beta chain) was profiled in a study of blood T cell repertoires in COVID-19. TCRdb's table, derived via immunoSEQ multiplex PCR, lists solely in-frame clones and lacks some. The sample shows about 140,000 clones, roughly four fifths of them seen only once. Germline V lookup: CDR1 MDHEN, CDR2 SYDVKM. The CDR3 has 14 residues. The ends lost 7 bases at V and 3 bases at J; junction bases unmatched: 9. The sample comprised peripheral blood. The clonotype was recovered from a woman aged 45-59 years with active or convalescent COVID-19. The rearrangement links TRBV28 to TRBJ2-7; TRBD2 matches at 7 bases. CDR3 coding DNA: TGTGCCAGCACCCTGGGGGGGAGAGACTACGAGCAGTACTTC. Amino acid sequence: CASTLGGRDYEQYF.